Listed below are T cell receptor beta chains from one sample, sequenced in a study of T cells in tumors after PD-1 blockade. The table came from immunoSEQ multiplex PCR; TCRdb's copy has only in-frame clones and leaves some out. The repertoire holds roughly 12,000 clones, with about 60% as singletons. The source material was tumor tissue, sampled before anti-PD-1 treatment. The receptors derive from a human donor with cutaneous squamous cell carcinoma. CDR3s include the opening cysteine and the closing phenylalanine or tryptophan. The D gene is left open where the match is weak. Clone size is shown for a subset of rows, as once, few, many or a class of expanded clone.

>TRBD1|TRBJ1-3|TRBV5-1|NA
CASAGTERNTIYF
TGCGCCAGCGCCGGGACAGAGAGAAACACCATATATTTT
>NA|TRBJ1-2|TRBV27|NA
CASSLSGTLTYGYTF
TGTGCCAGCAGTTTGTCCGGGACATTGACCTATGGCTACACCTTC
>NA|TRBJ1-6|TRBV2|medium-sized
CASSYGQPNSPLHF
TGTGCCAGCAGTTACGGACAGCCGAATTCACCCCTCCACTTT
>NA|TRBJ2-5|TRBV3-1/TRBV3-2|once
CASSQASLRQTQYF
TGTGCCAGCAGCCAAGCTTCCCTTCGGCAGACCCAGTACTTC
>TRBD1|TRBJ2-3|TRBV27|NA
CASSLSWGMTGVGDTQYF
TGTGCCAGCAGTTTATCGTGGGGTATGACAGGGGTAGGAGATACGCAGTATTTT
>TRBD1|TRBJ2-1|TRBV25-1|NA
CASSETLGQGSDEQFF
TGTGCCAGCAGTGAAACATTGGGACAGGGATCCGATGAGCAGTTCTTC
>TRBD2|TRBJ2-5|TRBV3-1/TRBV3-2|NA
CASSQEMGGMRETQYF
TGTGCCAGCAGCCAAGAAATGGGGGGGATGAGGGAGACCCAGTACTTC
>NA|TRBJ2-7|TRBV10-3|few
CAISAEGSEQYF
TGTGCCATCAGTGCCGAGGGATCCGAGCAGTACTTC
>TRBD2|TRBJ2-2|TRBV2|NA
CASSGLAGTGELFF
TGTGCCAGCAGCGGACTAGCAGGGACCGGGGAGCTGTTTTTT
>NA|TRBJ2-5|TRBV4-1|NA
CASSQGTGGYQETQYF
TGCGCCAGCAGCCAAGGGACGGGCGGGTACCAAGAGACCCAGTACTTC
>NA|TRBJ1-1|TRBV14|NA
CASSRRGPNTEAFF
TGTGCCAGCAGCCGTCGGGGGCCGAACACTGAAGCTTTCTTT
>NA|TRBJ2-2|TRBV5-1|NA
CASSLGGGRTGELFF
TGCGCCAGCAGCTTGGGGGGGGGCAGGACCGGGGAGCTGTTTTTT
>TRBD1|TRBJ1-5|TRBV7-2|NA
CASSLARRGQVNNQPQHF
TGTGCCAGCAGCTTAGCGCGGAGGGGACAGGTAAATAATCAGCCCCAGCATTTT
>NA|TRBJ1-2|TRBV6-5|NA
CASSPRENYGYTF
TGTGCCAGCAGTCCCCGGGAGAACTATGGCTACACCTTC
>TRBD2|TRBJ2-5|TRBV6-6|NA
CASRLAGGRETQYF
TGTGCCAGCAGACTAGCGGGGGGGAGGGAGACCCAGTACTTC
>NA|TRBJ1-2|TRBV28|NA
CASSLTGSGGYTF
TGTGCCAGCAGTTTAACCGGGTCGGGTGGCTACACCTTC
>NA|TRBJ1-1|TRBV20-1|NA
CSATDRQAFF
TGCAGTGCTACAGACCGCCAGGCTTTCTTT
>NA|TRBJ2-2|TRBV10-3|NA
CAISGLENTGELFF
TGTGCCATCTCGGGTCTCGAGAACACCGGGGAGCTGTTTTTT
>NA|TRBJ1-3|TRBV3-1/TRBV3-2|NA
CASSQESSPYSGNTIYF
TGTGCCAGCAGCCAAGAGAGCAGCCCCTACTCTGGAAACACCATATATTTT
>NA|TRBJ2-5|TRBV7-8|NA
CASSLGGVQETQYF
TGTGCCAGCAGCTTGGGAGGTGTCCAAGAGACCCAGTACTTC
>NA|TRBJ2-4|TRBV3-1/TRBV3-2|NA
CASSRRVDIQYF
TGTGCCAGCAGCCGCAGGGTAGACATTCAGTACTTC